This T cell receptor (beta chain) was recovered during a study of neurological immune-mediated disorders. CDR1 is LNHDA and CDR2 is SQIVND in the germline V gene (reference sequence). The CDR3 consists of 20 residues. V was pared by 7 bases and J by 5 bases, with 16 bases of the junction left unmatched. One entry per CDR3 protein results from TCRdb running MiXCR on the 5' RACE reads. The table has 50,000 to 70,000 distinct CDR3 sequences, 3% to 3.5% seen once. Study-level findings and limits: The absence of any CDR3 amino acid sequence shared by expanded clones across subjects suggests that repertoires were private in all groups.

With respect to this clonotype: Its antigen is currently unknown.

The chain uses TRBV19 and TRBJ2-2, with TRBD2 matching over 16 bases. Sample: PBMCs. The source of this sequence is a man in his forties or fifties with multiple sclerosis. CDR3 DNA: TGTGCCAGTACAAGGAAAGGGACTAGCGGGGGGGCCGTCGGGACCGGGGAGCTGTTTTTT. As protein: CASTRKGTSGGAVGTGELFF.